Listed below are T cell receptor beta chains from one sample, sequenced in a study of T cells in Graves' hyperthyroidism and ophthalmopathy. MiXCR, applied by TCRdb to the multiplex PCR reads, yields one record per CDR3 protein. The sample yields about 640,000 distinct CDR3 sequences, about 14% seen once. The sequenced sample was blood. All receptors derive from a woman in her 50s with Graves' ophthalmopathy. Each CDR3 is given with its conserved first and last residue. The D gene is left open where the match is weak. Only part of the rows carry a size: once, few, many, or a class if the clone is expanded.

cdr3_nt,cdr3_aa,d_call,v_call,j_call,clone_size
TGTGCCAGCAGCCCTCTTGAGGCGGCGGGAGAGACCCAGTACTTC,CASSPLEAAGETQYF,-,TRBV11-2,TRBJ2-5,many
TGCGCCAGCAGCTTGATATCTAGCGTTTCCTACAATGAGCAGTTCTTC,CASSLISSVSYNEQFF,-,TRBV5-1,TRBJ2-1,-
TGTGCCAGCAGCCGCGGGACCCATAGCACAGATACGCAGTATTTT,CASSRGTHSTDTQYF,-,TRBV7-6,TRBJ2-3,many
TGTGCCAGCAGCCAAGAGGCTAGCGGGAGGCCCCAAGAGACCCAGTACTTC,CASSQEASGRPQETQYF,TRBD2,TRBV28,TRBJ2-5,-
TGCGCCAGCAGCCCGCGTGGGACTAGCGGAATGTCCCCAGATACGCAGTATTTT,CASSPRGTSGMSPDTQYF,TRBD2,TRBV5-1,TRBJ2-3,many
TGTGCCATAGGGACACAGGCCACAGATACGCAGTATTTT,CAIGTQATDTQYF,-,TRBV10-3,TRBJ2-3,many
TGTGCCAGCACCTTTGGGGGTCGGGTTGACTACGAGCAGTACTTC,CASTFGGRVDYEQYF,-,TRBV28,TRBJ2-7,many
TGTGCCAGTAACCCGGGACTAGCGGGAGGGCCTGGCATTCAGTACTTC,CASNPGLAGGPGIQYF,TRBD2,TRBV19,TRBJ2-4,-
TGTGCCAGCAGTTTAGTCCGGAACAATCAGCCCCAGCATTTT,CASSLVRNNQPQHF,-,TRBV28,TRBJ1-5,few
TGTGCCAGCAGGCCGGGGACTAGCAGCTATGAGCAGTTCTTC,CASRPGTSSYEQFF,TRBD2,TRBV7-9,TRBJ2-1,few
TGCGCCAGCAGCCAGACTAGCGGGCCATCCTACAATGAGCAGTTCTTC,CASSQTSGPSYNEQFF,TRBD2,TRBV4-1,TRBJ2-1,few
TGTGCCAGCAGTGGGACTAGCGGGAGTTGGGTGAACGAGCAGTACTTC,CASSGTSGSWVNEQYF,TRBD2,TRBV7-9,TRBJ2-7,-